The clone carrying this TCR beta chain was picked up a small number of times. What it binds is not known. Extracted RNA was reverse transcribed into cDNA, the sequencing template. Libraries were prepared by immunoSEQ multiplex PCR; TCRdb keeps only in-frame clonotypes and omits some of them. The sample consists of 80,000 to 95,000 clones, around 40% of them appearing once. Treatment here: oral pan-JAK inhibitor, 5-10 mg twice daily. The germline V gene encodes CDR1 MDHEN and CDR2 SYDVKM. The V end was cut by 8 bases, the J end by 0 bases, with 8 bases between. The length of the CDR3 is 13 residues. This specimen comes from a study of CD8+ T cells in alopecia areata. On the study more broadly: Percent affected scalp area, the SALT score, rated treated patients' severity. Study-wide results and limits: Having just one nonresponder leaves the connection between baseline CD8+ expansion and response unresolved.

Sample: CD8+ T cells sorted from blood, taken at week 24, from a patient treated with tofacitinib. The clonotype was recovered from a human donor with alopecia areata. This chain connects TRBV28 to TRBJ2-4; tentatively, D is TRBD1 (5 bases). The chain's CDR3 is CASGAGAKNIQYF. The CDR3 bases are TGTGCCAGCGGGGCTGGAGCCAAAAACATTCAGTACTTC.